What follows is one T cell receptor (beta chain) and its context. Antigen: not known. This sample stems from a study of OX40 agonist ivuxolimab in advanced cancers. Overall study context: Each patient was given ivuxolimab into a vein every 2 weeks, at 0.01 to 10 mg/kg.

The junction had 4 bases not matched to a gene; V was cut back by 2 bases and J by 1 base. The germline CDR1 and CDR2 sequences are SGHRS and YFSETQ. The CDR3 spans 15 residues. Notes on the study in general: Researchers did not establish what antigens the expanded peripheral T cells target.

The assay was immunoSEQ multiplex PCR, and TCRdb's table has in-frame clones only and misses some. The repertoire includes 85,000 to 130,000 clones, 90% of them detected once, and more than 0.25% sits in the top ten. This TCR derives from an adult with an advanced solid tumor such as melanoma, head and neck, liver or kidney cancer. Source: CD4+ or CD8+ T cells sorted from blood, taken in a trial of the OX40 agonist ivuxolimab. The chain uses TRBV5-1 and TRBJ1-1, with TRBD1 identical over 8 bases. CDR3: CASSLPGGPNTEAFF. The CDR3 bases are TGCGCCAGCAGCTTACCAGGGGGCCCGAACACTGAAGCTTTCTTT.